Listed here are 14 T cell receptor beta chains from one sample, sequenced in a study of control samples from healthy donors and cancer patients. Clones were sequenced by immunoSEQ multiplex PCR, and TCRdb holds only the in-frame ones, with some missing. In the table there are roughly 170,000 clones, 93% of which are singletons. Sequencing was done on a sample of blood. These receptors came from a woman in her sixties or seventies in good health.

V is TRBV4-3 and J is TRBJ1-1, with a tentative D call TRBD1 (5 bases). Trimming left V 0 bases short and J 2 bases short, with 16 bases between. The germline CDR1 and CDR2 sequences are LGHNA and YSLEER. The CDR3 covers 17 residues. This CDR3 is CASSQDSLWGKNTEAFF. The DNA for the CDR3 is TGCGCCAGCAGCCAAGATAGTCTGTGGGGGAAAAACACTGAAGCTTTCTTT.

The rearrangement joins TRBV7-2 to TRBJ2-2; D is perhaps TRBD2 (6 bases). The CDR3 consists of 19 residues. V was trimmed by 6 bases and J by 4 bases, leaving 27 bases between them. From germline, CDR1 is SGHTA and CDR2 FQGNSA. The DNA of the CDR3 is TGTGCCAGCAGTCAAATCAGCTCGAGACTAGTAGCCGGCACCGGGGAGCTGTTTTTT. Its translation is CASSQISSRLVAGTGELFF.

This chain links TRBV7-9 with TRBJ2-7; TRBD1 matches at 8 bases. J gave up 4 bases and V 6 bases, and 8 bases lay outside the gene matches. Germline assignment: CDR1 SEHNR and CDR2 FQNEAQ (reference sequence). This CDR3 comprises 14 residues. CDR3 loop: CASSRRDRSYEQYF. The CDR3 DNA is TGTGCCAGCAGTCGCCGGGACAGGTCTTACGAGCAGTACTTC.

This sequence joins TRBV7-8 and TRBJ1-1, with D hard to call. CDR3 size: 13 residues. With 5 bases removed from V and 2 bases from J, the gap between germline ends came to 9 bases. Germline V gene data show CDR1 as SGHVS and CDR2 as FQNEAQ. CDR3 nucleotide sequence: TGTGCCAGCAGCCTCCGGGGAAACACTGAAGCTTTCTTT. Its protein is CASSLRGNTEAFF.

This chain uses TRBV7-2 with TRBJ2-2, with 10 bases identical to TRBD1. V gave up 5 bases and J gave up 7 bases; unmatched junction bases: 10. CDR1 is SGHTA and CDR2 is FQGNSA in the germline V gene. The CDR3 runs 16 residues. In DNA, the CDR3 is TGTGCCAGCAGCCGGAGACAGGGGGCTGGGAGCGGGGAGCTGTTTTTT. Its translation: CASSRRQGAGSGELFF.

The V call is TRBV25-1, the J call TRBJ1-6; 10 bases are a match to TRBD1. Trimming took 6 bases from V and 10 from J; bases not matched to a gene: 6. Germline V CDR1 and CDR2: MGHDK, SYGVNS. CDR3 size: 14 residues. The CDR3 coding sequence is TGTGCCAGCAGCGGTGGGACAGGGGACTCACCCCTCCACTTT. This encodes CASSGGTGDSPLHF.

The genes are TRBV7-6 and TRBJ1-2; 9 positions match TRBD1. J was trimmed by 8 bases and V by 4 bases; bases with no gene match: 14. Per germline, CDR1 SGHVS and CDR2 FNYEAQ. The length of the CDR3 is 16 residues. The CDR3 coding sequence is TGTGCCAGCAGCTCCGGACAGGGGTTCGGCTCCAAAGGCTACACCTTC. It yields the protein CASSSGQGFGSKGYTF. Full variable domain (rest looked up from reference TRBV7-6 and TRBJ1-2): GAGVSQSPRYKVTKRGQDVALRCDPISGHVSLYWYRQALGQGPEFLTYFNYEAQQDKSGLPNDRFSAERPEGSISTLTIQRTEQRDSAMYRCASSSGQGFGSKGYTFGSGTRLTVV.

The chain recombines TRBV6-2 or TRBV6-3 with TRBJ2-2; no definite D call. The CDR3 contains 16 residues. Germline V gene sequence: CDR1 MNHEY, CDR2 SVGEGT. V was trimmed by 2 bases and J by 2 bases, leaving 12 bases between them. CDR3 residues: CASSYGRPLNTGELFF. The DNA for the CDR3 is TGTGCCAGCAGTTACGGCAGGCCGTTAAACACCGGGGAGCTGTTTTTT.

The chain is built from TRBV19 and TRBJ2-7, with 11 nucleotides matching TRBD1. Trimming took 7 bases from V and 5 from J; bases not matched to a gene: 7. The CDR3 extends over 14 amino acids. In germline, CDR1 is LNHDA, CDR2 SQIVND (reference sequence). This chain's CDR3 is CASMDRGLVDEQYF. Written as DNA, the CDR3 is TGTGCCAGTATGGACAGGGGGCTGGTCGACGAGCAGTACTTC.

This clone turned up a few times. The chain uses TRBV18 and TRBJ1-5, with 8 bases identical to TRBD1. Germline CDR1 and CDR2: KGHSH and LQKENI. V gave up 9 bases and J gave up 6 bases; unmatched junction bases: 7. The CDR3 consists of 13 residues. CDR3 sequence (DNA): TGTGCCAGTACAGGGGGAGATGCTCAGCCCCAGCATTTT. It encodes CASTGGDAQPQHF.

The rearrangement uses TRBV29-1 and TRBJ1-5; weak D call: TRBD1 (6 bases). Between the trimmed V and J ends, which lost 5 bases and 3 bases, there was a span of 11 bases. The CDR3 runs 13 residues. Germline CDR1 and CDR2: SQVTM and ANQGSEA. The CDR3 nucleotides read TGCAGCGTTCGGGACAACTACAATCAGCCCCAGCATTTT. It translates to CSVRDNYNQPQHF.

In DNA, the CDR3 is TGTGCCAGTAGTATAGATACTCAAAACTATGGCTACACCTTC. This codes for CASSIDTQNYGYTF. The chain is built from TRBV19 and TRBJ1-2; no reliable D call. Germline V lookup: CDR1 LNHDA, CDR2 SQIVND (reference sequence). The CDR3 covers 14 residues. The ends were cut back, 0 bases at V and 2 bases at J, with 7 bases in the middle. Looking up the rest from reference TRBV19 and TRBJ1-2 gives the full variable domain: DGGITQSPKYLFRKEGQNVTLSCEQNLNHDAMYWYRQDPGQGLRLIYYSQIVNDFQKGDIAEGYSVSREKKESFPLTVTSAQKNPTAFYLCASSIDTQNYGYTFGSGTRLTVV.

V is TRBV4-3 and J is TRBJ2-1, with a weak D call TRBD2 (5 bases). This CDR3 has 14 residues. V dropped 0 bases and J dropped 2 bases, with 5 bases sitting between them. Germline CDR1 reads LGHNA; CDR2 reads YSLEER. Written as DNA, the CDR3 is TGCGCCAGCAGCCAAGAGACTACCTACAATGAGCAGTTCTTC. It encodes CASSQETTYNEQFF.

V usage is TRBV5-6 and J usage is TRBJ1-1; possible D gene TRBD1, 5 bases. The germline gives CDR1 SGHDT, CDR2 YYEEEE. V was trimmed by 0 bases and J by 4 bases, leaving 16 bases between them. The CDR3 totals 16 residues. CDR3: CASSLVRGAEGTEAFF. CDR3 in DNA: TGTGCCAGCAGCTTGGTGCGGGGCGCGGAGGGCACTGAAGCTTTCTTT.